This TCR beta chain is from a study of T cells and copy number aberrations in small-cell lung cancer. TCRdb's table, derived via immunoSEQ multiplex PCR, lists solely in-frame clones and lacks some. This sample has 2,600 or so clones, with approximately 79% found just once. Overall study results and limits: Sequencing artifacts are a known risk, since all specimens were formalin-fixed paraffin-embedded.

This clone was seen only once. Its antigen is undetermined. Patients with resected limited-stage small-cell lung cancer, operated 2008 to 2020. Each donor had smoking or heavy second-hand smoke exposure. Adjacent normal lung was taken at least 2 cm from tumor. Sample: normal tissue next to the tumor. This sequence was found in a woman aged 50 to 65 with small cell lung cancer.

The CDR3 is CASSLVAGGRDTQYF. The CDR3 bases are TGTGCCAGCAGCTTGGTCGCGGGGGGGCGGGATACGCAGTATTTT. The chain couples TRBV5-4 to TRBJ2-3; TRBD2 aligns across 9 bases. Germline-derived CDR1 and CDR2 are SGHNT and YYREEE (reference sequence). CDR3 length: 15 amino acids. V shed 0 bases and J 6 bases; nucleotides not matched to a gene: 5.